This is a list of T cell receptor beta chains from one sample in a study of blood T cell repertoires in COVID-19. TCRdb's copy holds only in-frame clones and misses some; the assay was immunoSEQ multiplex PCR. The sample includes some 210,000 clones, 80% to 85% of them seen just once. Material for sequencing was peripheral blood. The receptors were sampled from a human donor in a cohort sampled during active COVID-19. The CDR3 runs from the conserved cysteine through the conserved F or W. Each record gives: V gene, CDR3 length, clone size, J gene, D gene, CDR3 DNA, CDR3 protein. A D gene is named only where the DNA matches it firmly. Clone size appears in some rows only: once, few, many, or a class for an expanded clone.

TRBV24-1,12,NA,TRBJ2-3,NA,TGTGCCACGACGGCAGGGGCAGATACGCAGTATTTT,CATTAGADTQYF
TRBV28,17,NA,TRBJ2-6,NA,TGTGCCAGCAGTCCTCGGCGGGGGCTGTGGGGGGCCAACGTCCTGACTTTC,CASSPRRGLWGANVLTF
TRBV2,17,NA,TRBJ2-2,TRBD2,TGTGCCAGCAGTGCTCAAAGAGCGGGGAAAAACACCGGGGAGCTGTTTTTT,CASSAQRAGKNTGELFF
TRBV5-1,15,NA,TRBJ1-5,TRBD1,TGCGCCAGCAGCTTGGAGGGACAGGGGCATCAGCCCCAGCATTTT,CASSLEGQGHQPQHF
TRBV18,18,NA,TRBJ1-4,NA,TGTGCCAGCTCACCAAGGCGCCTGGGGGCCCCAACTAATGAAAAACTGTTTTTT,CASSPRRLGAPTNEKLFF
TRBV18,13,NA,TRBJ1-2,TRBD1,TGTGCCAGCTCACAACAGGGGGCGCAGGGCTACACCTTC,CASSQQGAQGYTF
TRBV12-3/TRBV12-4,13,NA,TRBJ1-2,NA,TGTGCCAGCAGCTCCGACAGGCTGCATGGCTACACCTTC,CASSSDRLHGYTF
TRBV27,12,NA,TRBJ1-1,NA,TGTGCCAGCAGTTTTTCGGGGACTGAAGCTTTCTTT,CASSFSGTEAFF
TRBV18,15,NA,TRBJ2-7,NA,TGTGCCAGCTCCCCCACCTTTTCGAGTTCCTACGAGCAGTACTTC,CASSPTFSSSYEQYF
TRBV28,14,NA,TRBJ1-1,TRBD1,TGTGCCAGCAGTTTAGGGACAGACTCTGGAGAGGCTTTCTTT,CASSLGTDSGEAFF
TRBV30,16,NA,TRBJ1-5,NA,TGTGCCTGGAGTGTCAGTTTCGACAGAGGAGATCAGCCCCAGCATTTT,CAWSVSFDRGDQPQHF
TRBV18,16,NA,TRBJ1-5,NA,TGTGCCAGCTCACCCCAAGCGACTGATAGCAATCAGCCCCAGCATTTT,CASSPQATDSNQPQHF
TRBV5-1,14,once,TRBJ1-3,TRBD1,TGCGCCAGCAGCCTCGACAGGGGTGGAAACACCATATATTTT,CASSLDRGGNTIYF
TRBV5-1,14,NA,TRBJ1-2,TRBD1,TGCGCCAGCAGCTTTCTCAGGGGGCTTGATGGCTACACCTTC,CASSFLRGLDGYTF
TRBV7-9,14,NA,TRBJ2-5,NA,TGTGCCAGCAGCCGGGACTCCTACCAAGAGACCCAGTACTTC,CASSRDSYQETQYF
TRBV29-1,14,NA,TRBJ1-1,NA,TGCAGCGTTTGGTTTGGAGGGACTGGCACTGAAGCTTTCTTT,CSVWFGGTGTEAFF
TRBV6-4,13,NA,TRBJ1-1,NA,TGTGCCAGCAGTGTGCAGGGGAACACTGAAGCTTTCTTT,CASSVQGNTEAFF
TRBV27,14,NA,TRBJ2-5,NA,TGTGCCAGCAGGGGTCGTGGGCAGGGGGAGACCCAGTACTTC,CASRGRGQGETQYF
TRBV10-3,15,NA,TRBJ2-3,NA,TGTGCCATCGGAAAAAGGAGCCTGGGCACAGATACGCAGTATTTT,CAIGKRSLGTDTQYF
TRBV9,16,NA,TRBJ1-1,TRBD1,TGTGCCAGCAGCGTAGACTTGGGACAGGGGGATACTGAAGCTTTCTTT,CASSVDLGQGDTEAFF
TRBV28,15,few,TRBJ2-7,TRBD2,TGTGCCAGCGAGATAGGGACTAGCGGGAGGGTAAGGCAGTACTTC,CASEIGTSGRVRQYF
TRBV7-8,15,few,TRBJ1-2,TRBD1,TGTGCCAGCAGCTCCACAGGGGATTACGGCTATGGCTACACCTTC,CASSSTGDYGYGYTF
TRBV18,17,once,TRBJ2-2,NA,TGTGCCAGCTCACCAGGGAGGACCCAAGGCAGCACCGGGGAGCTGTTTTTT,CASSPGRTQGSTGELFF
TRBV5-1,14,NA,TRBJ2-2,NA,TGCGCCAGCGGGGGGACAGTTAACACCGGGGAGCTGTTTTTT,CASGGTVNTGELFF
TRBV5-1,17,NA,TRBJ1-1,TRBD1,TGCGCCAGCAGCTTGGCGGGACAGGGGTCTCCGGACACTGAAGCTTTCTTT,CASSLAGQGSPDTEAFF
TRBV7-9,14,NA,TRBJ2-7,TRBD1,TGTGCCAGCAGCTCATCAAGGGGGCGCTACGAGCAGTACTTC,CASSSSRGRYEQYF
TRBV7-9,14,NA,TRBJ2-2,NA,TGTGCCAGCAGCTCGAGGGTGGGCACCGGGGAGCTGTTTTTT,CASSSRVGTGELFF
TRBV10-3,15,few,TRBJ2-4,NA,TGTGCCATCAGTTCCCCCGGGGTAGCCAAAAACATTCAGTACTTC,CAISSPGVAKNIQYF
TRBV14,16,NA,TRBJ1-1,TRBD1,TGTGCCAGCAGCCAAGATGTAGGGGGCTTGTACACTGAAGCTTTCTTT,CASSQDVGGLYTEAFF
TRBV27,14,once,TRBJ2-3,NA,TGTGCCAGCCATGGAAGACTATCGACAGATACGCAGTATTTT,CASHGRLSTDTQYF
TRBV28,15,NA,TRBJ1-5,NA,TGTGCCAGCAGTTTATTGATCAGCGGCAATCAGCCCCAGCATTTT,CASSLLISGNQPQHF
TRBV5-1,15,NA,TRBJ2-5,TRBD2,TGCGCCAGCACCCACGGGGGGGGCGGACAAGAGACCCAGTACTTC,CASTHGGGGQETQYF
TRBV29-1,15,NA,TRBJ1-3,TRBD1,TGCAGCGTTGACGGGACAGGGAACTCTGGAAACACCATATATTTT,CSVDGTGNSGNTIYF
TRBV4-1,17,NA,TRBJ2-3,NA,TGCGCCAGCAGCCCACTTGTCCTCAGGGGCCCCCGGGATACGCAGTATTTT,CASSPLVLRGPRDTQYF
TRBV19,18,NA,TRBJ2-6,TRBD1,TGTGCCAGTAGTATAGCCCACAGGGACAGGGCTGGGGCCAACGTCCTGACTTTC,CASSIAHRDRAGANVLTF
TRBV15,17,once,TRBJ2-3,TRBD1,TGTGCCACCAGCAGAGATTGGGGACAGGTCCCTACAGATACGCAGTATTTT,CATSRDWGQVPTDTQYF
TRBV5-1,15,NA,TRBJ2-2,NA,TGCGCCAGCACCGGGTCAGTAGCCAGCACCGGGGAGCTGTTTTTT,CASTGSVASTGELFF
TRBV3-1/TRBV3-2,15,NA,TRBJ1-2,NA,TGTGCCAGCAGCACCCAACAGGGTTCCGGGTATGGCTACACCTTC,CASSTQQGSGYGYTF
TRBV5-5,15,NA,TRBJ2-7,TRBD2,TGTGCCAGCAGCTGGGGAGGGGCCGGCTCCTACGAGCAGTACTTC,CASSWGGAGSYEQYF
TRBV7-6,15,NA,TRBJ2-1,NA,TGTGCCAGCAGCTTAGCAACTCAGGGTTTCAATGAGCAGTTCTTC,CASSLATQGFNEQFF
TRBV9,13,NA,TRBJ1-2,NA,TGTGCCAGCAGCCCCACTTGGGGGGACGCTAAAGGGTTC,CASSPTWGDAKGF
TRBV16,16,NA,TRBJ2-1,TRBD2,TGTGCCAGCAGCCAATCCGGGAGGGGCTCCTACAATGAGCAGTTCTTC,CASSQSGRGSYNEQFF
TRBV12-3/TRBV12-4,11,NA,TRBJ2-1,NA,TGTGCCAGCAGCTTGTACAATGAGCAGTTCTTC,CASSLYNEQFF
TRBV27,13,NA,TRBJ1-6,NA,TGTGCCAGCAGTTTAGGGGGGAGTTCACCCCTCCACTTT,CASSLGGSSPLHF
TRBV14,13,NA,TRBJ2-7,NA,TGTGCCAGCAGCCAAGACCGGGCCTACGAGCAGTACTTC,CASSQDRAYEQYF
TRBV7-6,15,few,TRBJ1-6,NA,TGTGCCAGCAGCAAAGGGACACCTTATAATTCACCCCTCCACTTT,CASSKGTPYNSPLHF
TRBV19,17,NA,TRBJ2-5,TRBD1,TGTGCCAGTAGTAACCGCCCGACAGGGGGGAGGCAAGAGACCCAGTACTTC,CASSNRPTGGRQETQYF
TRBV7-2,15,NA,TRBJ2-5,NA,TGTGCCAGCAGCCCCGGGCTCGGACAGAGACTGACCCAGTACTTC,CASSPGLGQRLTQYF
TRBV5-6,17,NA,TRBJ2-1,TRBD1,TGTGCCAGCAGCTTGCTCCCGGACAGGAAAGCCTACAATGAGCAGTTCTTC,CASSLLPDRKAYNEQFF
TRBV5-1,17,NA,TRBJ2-5,TRBD2,TGCGCCAGCAGCCCGGGGACTAGCGCCACCGGGGTAGAGACCCAGTACTTC,CASSPGTSATGVETQYF
TRBV2,12,once,TRBJ2-2,NA,TGTGCCAGCAGTGAGCAGGGCGGGGAGCTGTTTTTT,CASSEQGGELFF
TRBV20-1,13,NA,TRBJ1-2,TRBD1,TGCAGTGCTAGTACAGGGGGCAATAAAGGCTACACCTTC,CSASTGGNKGYTF
TRBV7-9,15,NA,TRBJ1-4,NA,TGTGCCAGCAGCTCCTACGGGGGGCTAAGCGAAAAACTGTTTTTT,CASSSYGGLSEKLFF
TRBV27,16,NA,TRBJ2-2,TRBD2,TGTGCCAGCAGTTTATCTGGGACTAGCCGTGGCGGGGAGCTGTTTTTT,CASSLSGTSRGGELFF
TRBV5-6,13,NA,TRBJ1-2,NA,TGTGCCAGCAGCGGCGAGGGTGTTGGTGGCTACACCTTC,CASSGEGVGGYTF